The source of this T cell receptor (beta chain) is a study of chemoradiotherapy in HPV16-positive cancers. Study summary: Candidate HPV-specific clones and shared TCR motifs came from two HPV16-positive patients. Study outcomes and limitations: For HPV16-positive patients, expanding HPV-responsive T cells associated with longer recurrence-free survival.

V was pared by 0 bases and J by 7 bases, with 11 bases between. Germline-derived CDR1 and CDR2 are SGDLS and YYNGEE. This CDR3 region has 14 residues. This clone ranks as large. Its antigen is not known. TCRdb's copy holds only in-frame clones and misses some; the assay was immunoSEQ multiplex PCR. The sample comprises about 2,300 clones, approximately 70% of which are singletons, and roughly 27% rests with the top ten. This specimen was tumor tissue, taken from a patient who underwent chemoradiotherapy. This clonotype was sampled from a human donor with HPV-associated anogenital cancer. The chain links TRBV9 to TRBJ1-5; unclear D gene. CDR3 amino acids: CASSVGPDPQPQHF. CDR3 nucleotide sequence: TGTGCCAGCAGCGTAGGCCCTGACCCGCAGCCCCAGCATTTT.